Sequencing of this TCR beta chain was carried out in a study of regulatory T cells in long-lasting Graves disease. Study-level information: Graves' patients, diagnosed recently, had received antithyroid drugs under 3 months.

Building of the TCR beta libraries involved iRepertoire HTBI primers and Arm-PCR of CDR3 regions. One entry per CDR3 protein, called by TCRdb with MiXCR from the multiplex PCR reads. Of about 430,000 distinct CDR3 sequences in the sample, about 15% were seen once. This clonotype was seen many times. Described time point: newly diagnosed GD, antithyroid drugs for less than 3 months. RNA isolated from PBMCs was used to make the TCR library. The same sample was also studied in work on T cells in Graves' hyperthyroidism and ophthalmopathy. From that report: RT-PCR in the first round (using the HTBI primer set) targeted the TCR CDR3.

The starting material was peripheral blood mononuclear cells (PBMCs), obtained at new diagnosis, from a patient treated with antithyroid drugs. The receptor was isolated from a middle-aged woman with Graves disease.

CDR3 in amino acids: CASSLGGTGGRETQYF. For the CDR3, the DNA is TGTGCCAGCAGCTTGGGGGGGACAGGGGGCCGGGAGACCCAGTACTTC. This chain uses TRBV5-5 with TRBJ2-5; the match to TRBD1 covers 12 bases. The CDR3 has 16 amino acids. Germline V gene data show CDR1 as SGHKS and CDR2 as YYEKEE (reference sequence). J lost 5 bases, V lost 0 bases, and 5 bases had no gene match.